This record looks at one TCR beta chain sequence and its context. What it binds is not known. Libraries were prepared by immunoSEQ multiplex PCR; TCRdb keeps only in-frame clonotypes and omits some of them. The sample shows 20,000 to 25,000 clones, approximately 85% of them seen only once. This entry belongs to a study of OX40 agonist ivuxolimab in advanced cancers. Study context: Treatment received earlier with anti-PD-1, anti-PD-L1 or anti-CTLA-4 agents was allowed, and approximately 44% had some. Three patients, one with hepatocellular carcinoma and two with cutaneous melanoma, responded partially. General observations from the study: At doses 0.1 to 3.0 mg/kg, CD4+ and CD8+ clones expanded.

Germline trimming cut 4 bases from V and 4 bases from J; bases unmatched to any gene: 8. Per germline, CDR1 SGHRS and CDR2 YFSETQ. This CDR3 region has 16 residues. This chain joins TRBV5-1 and TRBJ2-1; 10 bases line up with TRBD2. The specimen comprised CD4+ or CD8+ T cells sorted from blood, sampled in a trial of the OX40 agonist ivuxolimab. The sequence was obtained from an adult with an advanced solid tumor such as melanoma, head and neck, liver or kidney cancer. CDR3 in amino acids: CASSPRSSGGYNEQFF. DNA for the CDR3: TGCGCCAGCAGCCCAAGGTCTAGCGGGGGTTACAATGAGCAGTTCTTC.